These T cell receptor beta chains were read from a single sample in a study of shared clonotypes between healthy human individuals. Produced via immunoSEQ multiplex PCR; TCRdb's table is partial and in-frame only. The sample has some 530,000 clones; 78% are singletons. The sample taken for sequencing was PBMCs. All receptors come from a woman between 35 and 50 years old in good health. Some clones in this sample may be carry-over from other donors' samples. CDR3s include the opening cysteine and the closing phenylalanine or tryptophan. The order of the fields is J gene, CDR3 length, clone size, V gene, D gene, CDR3 DNA, CDR3 protein. D genes are given only for firm matches. Not every row has a clone size; where given, it reads once, few, many or a size class.

TRBJ2-7 | 13 | - | TRBV10-3 | - | TGTGCCATCAGTGAGCTCGGCAATAACGAGCAGTACTTC | CAISELGNNEQYF
TRBJ1-1 | 14 | - | TRBV28 | TRBD1 | TGTGCCAGCAGTTTTTCGGACAGGGGCGCTGAAGCTTTCTTT | CASSFSDRGAEAFF
TRBJ2-7 | 14 | - | TRBV19 | - | TGTGCCAGTAGTCCCTGGAGCAGACCTTACGAGCAGTACTTC | CASSPWSRPYEQYF
TRBJ2-1 | 15 | - | TRBV19 | - | TGTGCCAGTAGGACGCGGTTGACCTCCTACAATGAGCAGTTCTTC | CASRTRLTSYNEQFF
TRBJ1-2 | 13 | - | TRBV6-4 | TRBD1 | TGTGCCAGCGGACAGGGGGCATTCTATGGCTACACCTTC | CASGQGAFYGYTF
TRBJ2-1 | 14 | few | TRBV19 | - | TGTGCCAGTAGTCAAAGACAGATATACAATGAGCAGTTCTTC | CASSQRQIYNEQFF
TRBJ2-7 | 14 | - | TRBV7-2 | TRBD1 | TGTGCCAGCAGCTTTACAGGGGGCGAAGGCGAGCAGTACTTC | CASSFTGGEGEQYF
TRBJ1-2 | 15 | - | TRBV7-2 | - | TGTGCCAGCACCCCCGCGGATAACAGGGTCTATGGCTACACCTTC | CASTPADNRVYGYTF
TRBJ1-1 | 13 | - | TRBV7-3 | TRBD1 | TGTGCCAGCAGCCGGGACAGAACTGCGGAAGCTTTCTTT | CASSRDRTAEAFF
TRBJ2-7 | 13 | few | TRBV6-1 | - | TGTGCCAGCAGTGATAGGGCGGGGACTTTTCAGTACTTC | CASSDRAGTFQYF
TRBJ2-5 | 14 | - | TRBV7-2 | - | TGTGCCAGCAGCCCCCTAGCGCACCAAGAGACCCAGTACTTC | CASSPLAHQETQYF
TRBJ2-2 | 16 | - | TRBV10-3 | TRBD1 | TGTGCCATCAGTGAGGTGGGGACAGGGGAAACCGGGGAGCTGTTTTTT | CAISEVGTGETGELFF
TRBJ2-1 | 16 | - | TRBV28 | - | TGTGCCAGCAGTCCGCGTGGCGGAAGCTCCTACAATGAGCAGTTCTTC | CASSPRGGSSYNEQFF
TRBJ2-7 | 13 | - | TRBV5-1 | - | TGCGCCAGCAGGCCCGCGGGACCCTACGAGCAGTACTTC | CASRPAGPYEQYF
TRBJ1-6 | 14 | - | TRBV6-6 | TRBD1 | TGTGCCAGCAGTCCGCAGGGGGCTAATTCACCCCTCCACTTT | CASSPQGANSPLHF
TRBJ2-1 | 17 | - | TRBV9 | - | TGTGCCAGCAGCGCTCCTGGGAAGGGGGGCGATAGGAATGAGCAGTTCTTC | CASSAPGKGGDRNEQFF
TRBJ2-5 | 16 | - | TRBV27 | - | TGTGCCAGCAGTTTAGATGAGTCGGGAGTGGGAGAGACCCAGTACTTC | CASSLDESGVGETQYF
TRBJ1-4 | 15 | - | TRBV5-1 | TRBD1 | TGCGCCAGCAGCTTAGGGGGCGCAACTAATGAAAAACTGTTTTTT | CASSLGGATNEKLFF
TRBJ2-1 | 16 | - | TRBV7-2 | TRBD2 | TGTGCCAGCAGCTCGGGACTAGCGGGAGCTTGGGATGAGCAGTTCTTC | CASSSGLAGAWDEQFF
TRBJ2-1 | 18 | - | TRBV7-2 | - | TGTGCCAGCAGCTTAGATGGACATGGGGGACCAGGATATGGCGAGCAGTTCTTC | CASSLDGHGGPGYGEQFF
TRBJ2-7 | 13 | - | TRBV9 | - | TGTGCCAGCAGCGTAGGGGGGTCGGGCGAGCAGTACTTC | CASSVGGSGEQYF
TRBJ2-5 | 15 | many | TRBV7-2 | TRBD2 | TGTGCCAGCAGCAGCCAGTGGACTAGCGGGAGAGGGCAGTACTTC | CASSSQWTSGRGQYF
TRBJ2-1 | 16 | - | TRBV4-2 | TRBD2 | TGTGCCAGCAGCCAGAGGGAGGCTAGCGGCTACAATGAGCAGTTCTTC | CASSQREASGYNEQFF
TRBJ2-1 | 17 | - | TRBV5-5 | TRBD2 | TGTGCCAGCAGCTTGTACTTTGTGAGCGGGAGACGCAATGAGCAGTTCTTC | CASSLYFVSGRRNEQFF
TRBJ2-1 | 17 | - | TRBV7-2 | - | TGTGCCAGCAGCTTAGCCCTCGGGCAGGGCTCCTACAATGAGCAGTTCTTC | CASSLALGQGSYNEQFF
TRBJ2-6 | 16 | - | TRBV2 | TRBD1 | TGTGCCAGCACCGGGACAGGACCCTCTGGGGCCAACGTCCTGACTTTC | CASTGTGPSGANVLTF
TRBJ1-5 | 17 | - | TRBV10-3 | TRBD1 | TGTGCCATCAGTGAGTCCAGGGGGCAGGTAAGCAATCAGCCCCAGCATTTT | CAISESRGQVSNQPQHF
TRBJ2-1 | 16 | - | TRBV7-8 | - | TGTGCCAGCAGCCGTCCTAAAAGGGACTTCAACAATGAGCAGTTCTTC | CASSRPKRDFNNEQFF
TRBJ2-7 | 13 | - | TRBV7-3 | - | TGTGCCAGCAGCTTAACCAGCACCTACGAGCAGTACTTC | CASSLTSTYEQYF
TRBJ1-4 | 16 | - | TRBV14 | - | TGTGCCAGCAGCCAAGATCGCGTCCCAGGTGGTGAAAAACTGTTTTTT | CASSQDRVPGGEKLFF
TRBJ2-1 | 15 | - | TRBV5-1 | TRBD1 | TGCGCCAGCAGCAGCGGGACAGGGAACCACAATGAGCAGTTCTTC | CASSSGTGNHNEQFF
TRBJ1-5 | 16 | - | TRBV28 | TRBD1 | TGTGCCAGCAGGACGGGCAGGGGGCCTCCAAATCAGCCCCAGCATTTT | CASRTGRGPPNQPQHF
TRBJ1-3 | 16 | - | TRBV9 | - | TGTGCCAGCAGCGTAGCCCCACAGAGCTCTGGAAACACCATATATTTT | CASSVAPQSSGNTIYF
TRBJ1-1 | 15 | - | TRBV5-1 | - | TGCGCCAGCAGCCCCATCGGTTGGGGGGAGACTGAAGCTTTCTTT | CASSPIGWGETEAFF
TRBJ2-3 | 13 | - | TRBV29-1 | TRBD2 | TGCAGCGTTGAAACTAGCGGGAGCTATACGCAGTATTTT | CSVETSGSYTQYF
TRBJ2-1 | 16 | - | TRBV10-3 | TRBD2 | TGTGCCATCAGTGAGTATAGCGGGGAAACCTACAATGAGCAGTTCTTC | CAISEYSGETYNEQFF
TRBJ1-6 | 14 | - | TRBV27 | - | TGTGCCAGCAGTTCTCCCGCCTATAATTCACCCCTCCACTTT | CASSSPAYNSPLHF
TRBJ2-5 | 14 | once | TRBV7-3 | TRBD2 | TGTGCCAGCAGCCTAGCGGGAGCACGAGAGACCCAGTACTTC | CASSLAGARETQYF
TRBJ1-1 | 11 | - | TRBV20-1 | - | TGCAGTGCTAGAGGGGGCACTGAGGCTTTCTTT | CSARGGTEAFF
TRBJ2-1 | 13 | - | TRBV4-1 | - | TGCGCCAGCAGCCAAGGATTGGAATTAGAGCAGTTCTTC | CASSQGLELEQFF
TRBJ1-5 | 12 | - | TRBV7-2 | - | TGTGCCAGCAGCTTGTGGGGGCAGCCCCAGCATTTT | CASSLWGQPQHF
TRBJ2-3 | 13 | few | TRBV5-6 | - | TGTGCCAGCAGCTTGCCTACATCAGATACGCAGTATTTT | CASSLPTSDTQYF
TRBJ1-1 | 14 | - | TRBV28 | - | TGTGCCAGCAGGCCGGGGCAGAGAGACACTGAAGCTTTCTTT | CASRPGQRDTEAFF
TRBJ1-4 | 17 | - | TRBV5-1 | - | TGCGCCAGCAGCTTGACGGCGGCGGACCCAACTAATGAAAAACTGTTTTTT | CASSLTAADPTNEKLFF